Each of the 13 T cell receptor beta chains below was sequenced from the same sample in a study of blood T cell repertoires in COVID-19. Clones were read by immunoSEQ multiplex PCR, and TCRdb kept only the in-frame ones, dropping some. The profile shows 120,000 to 150,000 clones, around four fifths of them singletons. The sample was peripheral blood. Every receptor here comes from a woman between 40 and 55 years old with active or convalescent COVID-19.

The chain combines TRBV28 with TRBJ2-1; D gene unclear. The CDR3 has 14 residues. The V gene lost 3 bases and the J gene lost 2 bases, with 8 bases spanning the gap. In germline, CDR1 is MDHEN, CDR2 SYDVKM. The CDR3 DNA reads TGTGCCAGCAGTTTGCTAGTTGCCTACAATGAGCAGTTCTTC. Translated: CASSLLVAYNEQFF.

The V gene is TRBV27, the J gene TRBJ2-1; 12 bases line up with TRBD2. Trimming cost V 3 bases and J 9 bases; bases outside gene matches: 15. The CDR3 loop spans 18 amino acids. The V gene's germline CDR1 is MNHEY and CDR2 SMNVEV (reference sequence). CDR3 in amino acids: CASSFLTPRLAGEGEQFF. In DNA, the CDR3 is TGTGCCAGCAGTTTCCTCACCCCGCGACTAGCGGGAGAAGGTGAGCAGTTCTTC.

The chain recombines TRBV5-6 with TRBJ2-3; D is perhaps TRBD2 (6 bases). Germline lookup yields CDR1 SGHDT and CDR2 YYEEEE. CDR3 length: 18 residues. V dropped 4 bases and J dropped 1 base, with 22 bases sitting between them. In DNA form, the CDR3 reads TGTGCCAGCAGCGGCGGGGCAGGGCCCTCGACCCGCACAGATACGCAGTATTTT. Its protein is CASSGGAGPSTRTDTQYF.

This clone was picked up many times. This chain connects TRBV27 to TRBJ2-6, with 8 bases matching TRBD1. The CDR3 covers 17 residues. Losses at the gene ends were 6 bases for V and 1 base for J; bases not matched to a gene: 8. Germline CDR1 MNHEY, CDR2 SMNVEV (reference sequence). CDR3 loop: CASSPGTGLSGANVLTF. In nucleotides, the CDR3 is TGTGCCAGCAGCCCCGGGACAGGTCTTTCTGGGGCCAACGTCCTGACTTTC.

The chain joins TRBV3-1 (or the pseudogene TRBV3-2) to TRBJ1-5; D is perhaps TRBD1 (6 bases). The CDR3 has 15 residues. With 0 bases removed from V and 9 bases from J, the gap between germline ends came to 15 bases. Germline V gene lookup returns CDR1 LGHDT and CDR2 YNNKEL (reference sequence). CDR3 bases: TGTGCCAGCAGCCAAGATTTGCAGGGGTCAAGGCCCCAGCATTTT. This translates into CASSQDLQGSRPQHF.

The chain joins TRBV5-6 to TRBJ1-2, with 8 bases identical to TRBD1. Per germline, CDR1 SGHDT and CDR2 YYEEEE. The CDR3 consists of 14 residues. V was clipped by 4 bases and J by 7 bases; unmatched bases: 9. CDR3 sequence: CASSRTGSSGGYTF. CDR3 nucleotide sequence: TGTGCCAGCAGCCGGACAGGGTCTAGTGGTGGCTACACCTTC. Based on the CDR3 plus reference TRBV5-6 and TRBJ1-2, the full variable domain is DAGVTQSPTHLIKTRGQQVTLRCSPKSGHDTVSWYQQALGQGPQFIFQYYEEEERQRGNFPDRFSGHQFPNYSSELNVNALLLGDSALYLCASSRTGSSGGYTFGSGTRLTVV.

This clone was observed a handful of times. V is TRBV27 and J is TRBJ1-4; 7 bases are shared with TRBD1. V shed 8 bases and J 7 bases; nucleotides not matched to a gene: 13. This CDR3 is 15 amino acids long. Germline CDR1 is MNHEY and CDR2 is SMNVEV (reference sequence). CDR3 sequence reads: CASRRSRGSGEKLFF. The CDR3 nucleotides are TGTGCCAGCCGTCGATCCAGGGGGTCGGGTGAAAAACTGTTTTTT. Combining the CDR3 with reference TRBV27 and TRBJ1-4 gives the whole variable domain EAQVTQNPRYLITVTGKKLTVTCSQNMNHEYMSWYRQDPGLGLRQIYYSMNVEVTDKGDVPEGYKVSRKEKRNFPLILESPSPNQTSLYFCASRRSRGSGEKLFFGSGTQLSVL.

The rearrangement joins TRBV5-1 to TRBJ2-7, with TRBD1 matching over 10 bases. Per the germline V gene, CDR1 is SGHRS and CDR2 is YFSETQ. Trimming at V came to 3 bases and at J to 2 bases, leaving 5 bases not matched to a gene. The CDR3 loop spans 15 amino acids. The CDR3 sequence is CASSWGQGTPYEQYF. The CDR3 DNA is TGCGCCAGCAGCTGGGGACAGGGGACCCCCTACGAGCAGTACTTC. The complete variable domain, with remaining parts taken from reference TRBV5-1 and TRBJ2-7, reads KAGVTQTPRYLIKTRGQQVTLSCSPISGHRSVSWYQQTPGQGLQFLFEYFSETQRNKGNFPGRFSGRQFSNSRSEMNVSTLELGDSALYLCASSWGQGTPYEQYFGPGTRLTVT.

The CDR3 loop reads CASSLGRLARGVQETQYF. CDR3 sequence (DNA): TGTGCCAGCAGCTTAGGGCGACTAGCGCGGGGTGTTCAAGAGACCCAGTACTTC. The chain carries TRBV7-9 and TRBJ2-5; 8 nucleotides agree with TRBD2. V gave up 1 base and J gave up 2 bases; unmatched junction bases: 12. The CDR3 has 18 residues. The germline CDR1 and CDR2 sequences are SEHNR and FQNEAQ (reference sequence). Combining the CDR3 with reference TRBV7-9 and TRBJ2-5 gives the whole variable domain DTGVSQNPRHKITKRGQNVTFRCDPISEHNRLYWYRQTLGQGPEFLTYFQNEAQLEKSRLLSDRFSAERPKGSFSTLEIQRTEQGDSAMYLCASSLGRLARGVQETQYFGPGTRLLVL.

The chain uses TRBV10-2 and TRBJ2-3; 7 bases line up with TRBD2. The CDR3 runs 17 residues. Germline lookup yields CDR1 WSHSY and CDR2 SAAADI. The V segment lost 2 bases and the J segment 4 bases; nucleotides outside the gene matches: 12. The CDR3 DNA reads as TGCGCCAGCAGTGAGGGCTTCTCGAGACTAGCACCAGATACGCAGTATTTT. As protein: CASSEGFSRLAPDTQYF.

This chain links TRBV29-1 with TRBJ1-4; perhaps TRBD1 as D (6 bases). V dropped 5 bases and J dropped 6 bases, with 10 bases sitting between them. CDR1 is SQVTM and CDR2 is ANQGSEA in the germline V gene. The CDR3 has 12 amino acids. The CDR3, as DNA: TGCAGCGTTCAGGGGAAGGATGAAAAACTGTTTTTT. Its translation: CSVQGKDEKLFF. Looking up the rest from reference TRBV29-1 and TRBJ1-4 gives the full variable domain: SAVISQKPSRDICQRGTSLTIQCQVDSQVTMMFWYRQQPGQSLTLIATANQGSEATYESGFVIDKFPISRPNLTFSTLTVSNMSPEDSSIYLCSVQGKDEKLFFGSGTQLSVL.

This chain uses TRBV18 with TRBJ2-6; D uncertain. This CDR3 has 16 amino acids. The germline V gene encodes CDR1 KGHSH and CDR2 LQKENI. The V end lost 2 bases, the J end lost 0 bases, and 8 bases lay between the germline ends. CDR3 DNA sequence: TGTGCCAGCTCACCAAGTCAGGTCTCTGGGGCCAACGTCCTGACTTTC. Protein sequence: CASSPSQVSGANVLTF.

Only one count was recorded for this clone. V and J are TRBV6-5 and TRBJ1-5; 7 positions agree with TRBD1. The ends lost 9 bases at V and 5 bases at J; junction bases unmatched: 7. The CDR3 extends over 13 amino acids. CDR1 and CDR2 (germline): MNHEY, SVGAGI. CDR3 sequence: CASSTGLHQPQHF. In DNA form, the CDR3 reads TGTGCCAGTTCGACAGGGCTCCATCAGCCCCAGCATTTT.